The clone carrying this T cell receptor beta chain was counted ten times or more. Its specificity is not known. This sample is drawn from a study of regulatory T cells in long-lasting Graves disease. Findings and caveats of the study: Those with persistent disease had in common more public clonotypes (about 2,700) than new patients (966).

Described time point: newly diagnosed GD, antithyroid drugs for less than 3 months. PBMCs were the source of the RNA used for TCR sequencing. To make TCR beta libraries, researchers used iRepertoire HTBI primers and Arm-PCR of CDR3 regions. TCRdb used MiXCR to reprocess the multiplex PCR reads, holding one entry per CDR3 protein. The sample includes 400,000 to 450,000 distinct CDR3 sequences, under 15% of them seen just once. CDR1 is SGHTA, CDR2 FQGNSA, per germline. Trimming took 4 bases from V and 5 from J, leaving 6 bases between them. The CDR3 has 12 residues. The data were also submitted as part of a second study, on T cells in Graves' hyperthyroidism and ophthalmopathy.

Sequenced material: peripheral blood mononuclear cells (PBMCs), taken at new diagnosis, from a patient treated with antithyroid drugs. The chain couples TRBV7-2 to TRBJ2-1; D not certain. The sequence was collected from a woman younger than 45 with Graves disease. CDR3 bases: TGTGCCAGCAGCTCCCCCAACAATGAGCAGTTCTTC. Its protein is CASSSPNNEQFF.